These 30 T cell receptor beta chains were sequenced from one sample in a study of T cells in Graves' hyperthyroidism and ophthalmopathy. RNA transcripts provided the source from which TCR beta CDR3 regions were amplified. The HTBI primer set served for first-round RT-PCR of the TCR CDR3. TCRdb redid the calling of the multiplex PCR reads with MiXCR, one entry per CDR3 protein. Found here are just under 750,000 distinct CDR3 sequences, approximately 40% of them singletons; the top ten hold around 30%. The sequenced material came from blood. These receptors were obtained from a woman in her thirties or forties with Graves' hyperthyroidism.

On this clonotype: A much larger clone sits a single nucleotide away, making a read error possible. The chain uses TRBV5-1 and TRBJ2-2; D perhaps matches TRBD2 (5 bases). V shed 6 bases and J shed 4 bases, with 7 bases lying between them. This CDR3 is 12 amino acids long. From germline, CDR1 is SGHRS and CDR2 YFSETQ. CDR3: CASIEGTGELFF. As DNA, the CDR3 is TGCGCCAGCATCGAGGGCACCGGGGAGCTGTTTTTT. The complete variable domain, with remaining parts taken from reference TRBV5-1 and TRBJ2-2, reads KAGVTQTPRYLIKTRGQQVTLSCSPISGHRSVSWYQQTPGQGLQFLFEYFSETQRNKGNFPGRFSGRQFSNSRSEMNVSTLELGDSALYLCASIEGTGELFFGEGSRLTVL.

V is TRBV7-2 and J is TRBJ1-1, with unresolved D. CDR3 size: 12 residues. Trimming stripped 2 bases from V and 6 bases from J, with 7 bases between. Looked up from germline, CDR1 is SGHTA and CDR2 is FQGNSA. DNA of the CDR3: TGTGCCAGCAGCTTAATGAGGGCTGAAGCTTTCTTT. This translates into CASSLMRAEAFF.

The CDR3 DNA is TGTGCCAGCAGCTTGGCGCAGAAGGAGACCCAGTACTTC. It encodes CASSLAQKETQYF. The gene calls are TRBV5-6 and TRBJ2-5; D not resolved. Deletions cut 0 bases from V and 5 bases from J, with 8 bases between. Per germline, CDR1 SGHDT and CDR2 YYEEEE. This CDR3 region has 13 residues.

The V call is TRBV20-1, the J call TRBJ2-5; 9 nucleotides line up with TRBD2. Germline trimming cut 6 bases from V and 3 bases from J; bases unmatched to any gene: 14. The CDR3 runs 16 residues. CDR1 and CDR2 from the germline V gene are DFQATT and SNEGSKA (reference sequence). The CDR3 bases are TGCAGTGCCACCTCCCGAGGGCTAGCGGGGAAAGAGACCCAGTACTTC. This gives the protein CSATSRGLAGKETQYF.

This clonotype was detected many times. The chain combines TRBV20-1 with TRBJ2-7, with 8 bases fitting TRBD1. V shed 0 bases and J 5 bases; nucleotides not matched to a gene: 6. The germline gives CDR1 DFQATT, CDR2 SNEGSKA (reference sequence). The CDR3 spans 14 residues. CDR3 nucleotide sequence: TGCAGTGCTAGAGATGCAGGGGGCTACGACGAGCAGTACTTC. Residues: CSARDAGGYDEQYF.

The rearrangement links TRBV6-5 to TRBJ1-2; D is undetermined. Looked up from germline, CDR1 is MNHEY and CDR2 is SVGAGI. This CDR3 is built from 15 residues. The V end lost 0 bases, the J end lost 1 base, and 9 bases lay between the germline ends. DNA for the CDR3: TGTGCCAGCAGTTACTCGGCGGACGTTAACTATGGCTACACCTTC. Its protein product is CASSYSADVNYGYTF.

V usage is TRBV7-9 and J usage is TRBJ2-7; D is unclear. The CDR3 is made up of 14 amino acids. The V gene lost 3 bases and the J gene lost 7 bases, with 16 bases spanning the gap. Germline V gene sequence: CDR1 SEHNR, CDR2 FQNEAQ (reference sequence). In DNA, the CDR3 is TGTGCCAGCAGCTTGGAAGGGCAAGGAAATGAGCAGTACTTC. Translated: CASSLEGQGNEQYF.

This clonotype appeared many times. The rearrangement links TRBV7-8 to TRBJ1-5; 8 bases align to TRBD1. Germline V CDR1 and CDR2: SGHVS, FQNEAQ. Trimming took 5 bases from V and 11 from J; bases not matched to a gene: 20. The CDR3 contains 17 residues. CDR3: CASSANNLDRVASSQHF. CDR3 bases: TGTGCCAGCAGCGCAAACAACTTGGACAGGGTAGCGTCGTCCCAGCATTTT.

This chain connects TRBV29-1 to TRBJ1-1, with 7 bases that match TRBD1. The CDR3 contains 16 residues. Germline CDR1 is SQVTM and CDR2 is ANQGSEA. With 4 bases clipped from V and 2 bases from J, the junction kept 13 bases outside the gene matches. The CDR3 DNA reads TGCAGCGTTGTCGGGGACAGCACCCCGGCTAACACTGAAGCTTTCTTT. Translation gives CSVVGDSTPANTEAFF.

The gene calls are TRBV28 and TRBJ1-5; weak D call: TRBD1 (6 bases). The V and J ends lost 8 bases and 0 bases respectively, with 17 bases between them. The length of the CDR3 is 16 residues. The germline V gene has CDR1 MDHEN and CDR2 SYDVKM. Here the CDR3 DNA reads TGTGCCAGCTTTCGACGAGGGGGAGGTAGCAATCAGCCCCAGCATTTT. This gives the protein CASFRRGGGSNQPQHF.

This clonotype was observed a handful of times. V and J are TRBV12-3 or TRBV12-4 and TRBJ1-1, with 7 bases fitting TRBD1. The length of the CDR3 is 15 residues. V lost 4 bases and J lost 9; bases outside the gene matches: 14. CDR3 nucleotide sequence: TGTGCCAGCAGTTCCGGGGGACAGCAAAATCTCAAAGCTTTCTTT. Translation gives CASSSGGQQNLKAFF.

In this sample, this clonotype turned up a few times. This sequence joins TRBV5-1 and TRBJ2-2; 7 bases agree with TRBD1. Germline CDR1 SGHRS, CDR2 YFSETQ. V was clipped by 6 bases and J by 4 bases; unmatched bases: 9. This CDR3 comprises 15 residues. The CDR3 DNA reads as TGCGCCAGCAACATCGGGACAGAGGGCACCGGGGAGCTGTTTTTT. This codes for CASNIGTEGTGELFF.

CDR3 in DNA: TGTGCCAGCAGTGAGACTAGCGGGCCTTACAATGAGCAGTTCTTC. It codes for CASSETSGPYNEQFF. The V gene is TRBV2, the J gene TRBJ2-1; TRBD2 aligns across 10 bases. The CDR3 is 15 amino acids. J was trimmed by 4 bases and V by 3 bases; bases with no gene match: 3. Germline V gives CDR1 SNHLY, CDR2 FYNNEI.

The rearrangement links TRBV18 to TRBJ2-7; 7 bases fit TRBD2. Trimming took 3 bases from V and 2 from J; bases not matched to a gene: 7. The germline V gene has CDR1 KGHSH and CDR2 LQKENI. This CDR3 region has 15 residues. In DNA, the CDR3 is TGTGCCAGCTCACCCTGGGGGGGAGCAGCCTACGAGCAGTACTTC. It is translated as CASSPWGGAAYEQYF.

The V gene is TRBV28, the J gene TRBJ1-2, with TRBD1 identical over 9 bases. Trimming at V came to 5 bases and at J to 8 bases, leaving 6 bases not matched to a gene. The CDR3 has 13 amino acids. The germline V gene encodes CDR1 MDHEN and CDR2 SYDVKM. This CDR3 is CASSQDRGQGYTF. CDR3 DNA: TGTGCCAGCAGTCAGGACAGGGGACAAGGCTACACCTTC.

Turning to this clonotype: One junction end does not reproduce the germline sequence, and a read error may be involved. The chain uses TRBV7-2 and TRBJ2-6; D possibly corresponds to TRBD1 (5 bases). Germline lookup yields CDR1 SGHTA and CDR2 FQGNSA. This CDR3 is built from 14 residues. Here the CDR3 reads CASTLTAGANVPTF. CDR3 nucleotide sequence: TGTGCCAGCACCCTGACAGCTGGGGCCAACGTCCCGACTTTC.

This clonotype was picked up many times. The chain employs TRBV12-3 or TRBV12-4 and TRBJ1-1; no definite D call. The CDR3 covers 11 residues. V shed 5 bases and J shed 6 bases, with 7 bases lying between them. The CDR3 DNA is TGTGCCAGCAGTGGGATTTCTGAAGCTTTCTTT. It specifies CASSGISEAFF.

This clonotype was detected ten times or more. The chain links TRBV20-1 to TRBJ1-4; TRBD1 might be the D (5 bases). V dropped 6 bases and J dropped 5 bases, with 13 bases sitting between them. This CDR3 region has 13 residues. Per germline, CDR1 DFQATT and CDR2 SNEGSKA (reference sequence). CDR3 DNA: TGCAGTGCGAATGGGGCGTTCAATGAAAAACTGTTTTTT. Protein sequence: CSANGAFNEKLFF.

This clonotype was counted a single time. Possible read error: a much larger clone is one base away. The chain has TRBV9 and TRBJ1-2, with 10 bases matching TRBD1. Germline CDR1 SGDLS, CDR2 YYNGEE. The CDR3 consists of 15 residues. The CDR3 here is CASSQTGGPAGGYIF. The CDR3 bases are TGTGCCAGCAGTCAGACAGGGGGCCCGGCAGGCGGCTACATCTTC.

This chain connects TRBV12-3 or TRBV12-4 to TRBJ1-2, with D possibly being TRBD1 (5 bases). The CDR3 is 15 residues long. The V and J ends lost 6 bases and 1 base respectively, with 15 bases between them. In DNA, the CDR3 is TGTGCCAGCAGCGTAGAATTGGGGGGTAACTATGGCTACACCTTC. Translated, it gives CASSVELGGNYGYTF.

The CDR3 nucleotides read TGCGCCAGCAGCATTGCTAGCGGGACCACCGGGGAGCTGTTTTTT. Residues: CASSIASGTTGELFF. The chain carries TRBV5-1 and TRBJ2-2, with 9 positions matching TRBD2. With V trimmed by 4 bases and J by 4 bases, 5 bases remained unmatched. CDR3 length: 15 amino acids. Germline V gives CDR1 SGHRS, CDR2 YFSETQ.

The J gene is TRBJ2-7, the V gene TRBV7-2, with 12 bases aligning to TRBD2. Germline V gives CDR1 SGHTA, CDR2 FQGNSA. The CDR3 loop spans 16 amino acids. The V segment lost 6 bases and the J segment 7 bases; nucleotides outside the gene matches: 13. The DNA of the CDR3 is TGTGCCAGCAGTTCCTACCATTGGACTAGCGGGGAGGAGCAGTACTTC. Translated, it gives CASSSYHWTSGEEQYF.

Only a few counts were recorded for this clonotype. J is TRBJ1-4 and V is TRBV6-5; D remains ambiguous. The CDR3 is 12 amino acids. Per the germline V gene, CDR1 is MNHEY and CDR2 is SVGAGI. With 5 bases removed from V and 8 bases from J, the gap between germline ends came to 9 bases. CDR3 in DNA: TGTGCCAGCAGTGAGTTGGCGGAAAAACTGTTTTTT. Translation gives CASSELAEKLFF.

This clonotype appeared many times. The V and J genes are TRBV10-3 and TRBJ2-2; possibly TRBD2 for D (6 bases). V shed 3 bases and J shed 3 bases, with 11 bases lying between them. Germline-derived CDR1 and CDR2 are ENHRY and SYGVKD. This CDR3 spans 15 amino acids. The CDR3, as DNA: TGTGCCATCAGTGACTTAGCGGCGGACACCGGGGAGCTGTTTTTT. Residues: CAISDLAADTGELFF.

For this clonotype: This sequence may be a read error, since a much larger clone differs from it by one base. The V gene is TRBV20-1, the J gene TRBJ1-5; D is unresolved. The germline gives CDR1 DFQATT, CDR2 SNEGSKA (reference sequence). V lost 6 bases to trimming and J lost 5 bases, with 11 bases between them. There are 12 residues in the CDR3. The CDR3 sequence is CSAWTGDQPQHF. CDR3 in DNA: TGCAGTGCCTGGACGGGAGATCAGCCCCAGCATTTT.

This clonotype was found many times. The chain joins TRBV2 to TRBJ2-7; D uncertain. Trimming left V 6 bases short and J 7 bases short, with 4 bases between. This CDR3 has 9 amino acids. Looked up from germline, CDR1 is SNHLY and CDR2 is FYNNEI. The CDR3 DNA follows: TGTGCCAGCAGCGGGGAGCAGTACTTC. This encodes CASSGEQYF.

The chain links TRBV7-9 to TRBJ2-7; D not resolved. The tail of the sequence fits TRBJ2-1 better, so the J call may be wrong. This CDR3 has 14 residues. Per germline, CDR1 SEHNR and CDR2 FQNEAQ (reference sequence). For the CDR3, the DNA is TGTGCCAGCAGCTTAGCGGCGACGGAGAATGAGCAGTTCTTC. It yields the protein CASSLAATENEQFF.

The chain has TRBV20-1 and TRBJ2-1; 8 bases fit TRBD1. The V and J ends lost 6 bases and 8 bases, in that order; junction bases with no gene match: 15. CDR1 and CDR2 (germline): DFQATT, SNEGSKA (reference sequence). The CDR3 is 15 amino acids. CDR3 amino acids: CSAKSTDRGFHEQFF. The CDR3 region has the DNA TGCAGTGCCAAATCAACAGACAGGGGTTTTCATGAGCAGTTCTTC.

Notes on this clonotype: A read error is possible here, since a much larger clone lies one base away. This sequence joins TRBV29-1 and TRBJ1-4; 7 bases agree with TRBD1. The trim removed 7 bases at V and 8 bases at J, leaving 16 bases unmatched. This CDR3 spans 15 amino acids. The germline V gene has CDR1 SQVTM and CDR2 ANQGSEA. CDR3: CSASFSQGMGEKLFF. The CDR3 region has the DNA TGCAGCGCTTCGTTCTCACAGGGGATGGGGGAAAAACTGTTTTTT.

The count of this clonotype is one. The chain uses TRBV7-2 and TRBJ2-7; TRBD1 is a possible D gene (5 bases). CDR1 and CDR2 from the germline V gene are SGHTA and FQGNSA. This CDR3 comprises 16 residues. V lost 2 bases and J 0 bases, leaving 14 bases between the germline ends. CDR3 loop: CASSLSPTVFSYEQYF. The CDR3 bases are TGTGCCAGCAGCTTATCACCGACAGTATTCTCCTACGAGCAGTACTTC.